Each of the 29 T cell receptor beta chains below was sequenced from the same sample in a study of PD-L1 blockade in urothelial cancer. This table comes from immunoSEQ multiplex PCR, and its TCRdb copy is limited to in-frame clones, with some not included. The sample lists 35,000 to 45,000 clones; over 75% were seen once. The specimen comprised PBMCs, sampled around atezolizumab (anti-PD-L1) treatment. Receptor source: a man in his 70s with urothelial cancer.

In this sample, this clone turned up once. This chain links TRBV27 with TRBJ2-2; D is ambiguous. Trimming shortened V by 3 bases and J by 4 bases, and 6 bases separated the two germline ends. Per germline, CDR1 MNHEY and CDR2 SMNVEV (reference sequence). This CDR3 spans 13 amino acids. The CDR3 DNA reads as TGTGCCAGCAGTTTCGGAGTCACCGGGGAGCTGTTTTTT. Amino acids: CASSFGVTGELFF.

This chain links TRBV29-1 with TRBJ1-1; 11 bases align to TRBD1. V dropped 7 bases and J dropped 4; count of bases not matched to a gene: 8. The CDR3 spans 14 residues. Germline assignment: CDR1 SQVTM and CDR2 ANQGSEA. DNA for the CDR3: TGCAGCGGGGGGACAGGGGGGGTATTCACTGAAGCTTTCTTT. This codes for CSGGTGGVFTEAFF.

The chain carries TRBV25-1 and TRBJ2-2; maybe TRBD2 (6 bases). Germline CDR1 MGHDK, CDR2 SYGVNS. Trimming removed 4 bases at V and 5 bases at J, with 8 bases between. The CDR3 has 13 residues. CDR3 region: CASSAGVTGELFF. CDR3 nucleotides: TGTGCCAGCAGTGCGGGGGTAACCGGGGAGCTGTTTTTT.

CDR3 amino acids: CASSYWGEHTEAFF. The CDR3 bases are TGTGCCAGCAGTTACTGGGGGGAGCACACTGAAGCTTTCTTT. The chain combines TRBV6-5 with TRBJ1-1, with D maybe TRBD1 (5 bases). Germline V gene data show CDR1 as MNHEY and CDR2 as SVGAGI. The CDR3 sequence is 14 residues long. V lost 1 base and J 3 bases, leaving 9 bases between the germline ends.

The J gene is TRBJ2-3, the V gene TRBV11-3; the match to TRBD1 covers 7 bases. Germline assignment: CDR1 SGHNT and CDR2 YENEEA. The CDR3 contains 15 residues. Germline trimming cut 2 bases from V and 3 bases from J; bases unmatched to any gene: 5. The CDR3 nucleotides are TGTGCCAGCAGCTTATTGCTACAGGGGACAGATACGCAGTATTTT. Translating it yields CASSLLLQGTDTQYF.

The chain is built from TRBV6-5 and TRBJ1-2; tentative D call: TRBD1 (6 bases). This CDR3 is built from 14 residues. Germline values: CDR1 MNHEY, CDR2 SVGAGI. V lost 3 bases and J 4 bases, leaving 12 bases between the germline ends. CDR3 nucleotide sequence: TGTGCCAGCAGTTATGACAGGAAGGGCTATGGCTACACCTTC. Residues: CASSYDRKGYGYTF.

As DNA, the CDR3 is TGTGCCAGCAGCTTGACGGGAGCTTGGCACCGGGACACTGAAGCTTTCTTT. Its translation is CASSLTGAWHRDTEAFF. This rearrangement joins TRBV11-3 to TRBJ1-1; D gene unclear. Germline loops: CDR1 SGHNT, CDR2 YENEEA. Trimming removed 3 bases at V and 3 bases at J, with 20 bases between. The CDR3 length is 17 residues.

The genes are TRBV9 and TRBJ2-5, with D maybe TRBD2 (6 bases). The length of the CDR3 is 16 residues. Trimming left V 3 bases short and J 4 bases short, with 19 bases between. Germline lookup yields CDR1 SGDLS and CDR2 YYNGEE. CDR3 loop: CASSESGRGTGETQYF. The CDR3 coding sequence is TGTGCCAGCAGCGAGAGCGGTCGGGGGACGGGAGAGACCCAGTACTTC.

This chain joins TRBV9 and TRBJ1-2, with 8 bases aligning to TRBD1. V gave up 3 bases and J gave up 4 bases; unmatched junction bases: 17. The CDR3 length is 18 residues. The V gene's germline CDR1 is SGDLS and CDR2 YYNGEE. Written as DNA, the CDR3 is TGTGCCAGCAGCGCAGGGGACAGGACCATTCCCGCCCTCTATGGCTACACCTTC. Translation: CASSAGDRTIPALYGYTF.

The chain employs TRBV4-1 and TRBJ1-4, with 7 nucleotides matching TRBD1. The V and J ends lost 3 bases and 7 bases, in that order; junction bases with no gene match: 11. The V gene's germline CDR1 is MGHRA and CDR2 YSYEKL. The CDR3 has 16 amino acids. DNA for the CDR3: TGCGCCAGCAGCCAGCGAACACAGGGGCGAGGTGAAAAACTGTTTTTT. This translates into CASSQRTQGRGEKLFF.

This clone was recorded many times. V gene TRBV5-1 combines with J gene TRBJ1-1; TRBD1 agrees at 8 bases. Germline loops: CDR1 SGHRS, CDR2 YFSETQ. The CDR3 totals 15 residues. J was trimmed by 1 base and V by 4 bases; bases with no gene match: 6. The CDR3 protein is CASSPLTGENTEAFF. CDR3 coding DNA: TGCGCCAGCAGCCCCCTGACAGGGGAGAACACTGAAGCTTTCTTT. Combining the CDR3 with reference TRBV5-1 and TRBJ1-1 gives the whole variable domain KAGVTQTPRYLIKTRGQQVTLSCSPISGHRSVSWYQQTPGQGLQFLFEYFSETQRNKGNFPGRFSGRQFSNSRSEMNVSTLELGDSALYLCASSPLTGENTEAFFGQGTRLTVV.

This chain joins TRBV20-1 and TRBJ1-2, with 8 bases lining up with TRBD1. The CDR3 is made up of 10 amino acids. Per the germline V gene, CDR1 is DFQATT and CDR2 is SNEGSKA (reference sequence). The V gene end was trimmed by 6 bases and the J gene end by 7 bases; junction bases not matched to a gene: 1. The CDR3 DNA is TGCAGTGCAGGACAGGGTGGCTACACCTTC. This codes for CSAGQGGYTF.

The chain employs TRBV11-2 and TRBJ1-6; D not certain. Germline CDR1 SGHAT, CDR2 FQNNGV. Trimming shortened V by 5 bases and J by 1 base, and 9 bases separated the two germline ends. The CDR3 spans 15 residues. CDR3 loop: CASSPLQSYNSPLHF. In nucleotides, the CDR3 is TGTGCCAGCAGCCCCCTTCAGTCCTATAATTCACCCCTCCACTTT.

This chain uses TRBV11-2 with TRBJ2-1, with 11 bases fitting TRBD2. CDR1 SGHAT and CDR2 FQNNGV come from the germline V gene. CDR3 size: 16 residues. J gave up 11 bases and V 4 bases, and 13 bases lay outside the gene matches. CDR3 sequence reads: CASSSILAGDFGQQFF. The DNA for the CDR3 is TGTGCCAGCAGCTCTATACTAGCGGGGGATTTCGGTCAGCAGTTCTTC. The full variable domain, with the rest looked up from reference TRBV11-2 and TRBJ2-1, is EAGVAQSPRYKIIEKRQSVAFWCNPISGHATLYWYQQILGQGPKLLIQFQNNGVVDDSQLPKDRFSAERLKGVDSTLKIQPAKLEDSAVYLCASSSILAGDFGQQFFGPGTRLTVL.

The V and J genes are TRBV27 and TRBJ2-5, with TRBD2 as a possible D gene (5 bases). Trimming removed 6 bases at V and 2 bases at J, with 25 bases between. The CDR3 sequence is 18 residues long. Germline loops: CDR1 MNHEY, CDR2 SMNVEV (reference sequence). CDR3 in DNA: TGTGCCAGCAGCCGTCGAGTGGGGATAAGCGGAGAGCAAGAGACCCAGTACTTC. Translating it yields CASSRRVGISGEQETQYF.

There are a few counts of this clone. Here the CDR3 DNA reads TGTGCCAGCAGTGAGTTAGGGACAGGCCACTACGAGCAGTACTTC. The encoded protein is CASSELGTGHYEQYF. The rearrangement joins TRBV6-1 to TRBJ2-7; 8 bases are shared with TRBD1. Germline CDR1 and CDR2: MNHNS and SASEGT. V gave up 3 bases and J gave up 3 bases; unmatched junction bases: 7. The CDR3 has 15 amino acids.

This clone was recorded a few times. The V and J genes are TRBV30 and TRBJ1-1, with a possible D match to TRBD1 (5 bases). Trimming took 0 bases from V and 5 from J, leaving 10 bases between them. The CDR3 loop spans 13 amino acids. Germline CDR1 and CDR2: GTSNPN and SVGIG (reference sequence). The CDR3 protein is CAWSVMGGTEAFF. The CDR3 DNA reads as TGTGCCTGGAGTGTAATGGGGGGGACTGAAGCTTTCTTT.

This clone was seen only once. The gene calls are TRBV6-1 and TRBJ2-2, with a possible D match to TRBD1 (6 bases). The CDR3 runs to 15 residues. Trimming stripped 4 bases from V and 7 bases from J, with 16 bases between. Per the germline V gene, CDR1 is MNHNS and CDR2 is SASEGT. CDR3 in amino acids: CASSAVAGVGGELFF. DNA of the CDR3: TGTGCCAGCAGTGCTGTGGCAGGGGTAGGCGGGGAGCTGTTTTTT.

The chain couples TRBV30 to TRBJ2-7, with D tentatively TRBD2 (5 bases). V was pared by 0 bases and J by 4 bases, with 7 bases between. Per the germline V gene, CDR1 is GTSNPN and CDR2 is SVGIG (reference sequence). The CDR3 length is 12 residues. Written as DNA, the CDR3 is TGTGCCTGGAGTGTTGCGGGTTACGAGCAGTACTTC. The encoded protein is CAWSVAGYEQYF.

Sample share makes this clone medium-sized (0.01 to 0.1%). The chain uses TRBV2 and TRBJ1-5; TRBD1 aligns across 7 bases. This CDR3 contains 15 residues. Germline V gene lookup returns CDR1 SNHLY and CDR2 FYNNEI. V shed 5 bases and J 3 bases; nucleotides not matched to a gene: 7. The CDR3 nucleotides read TGTGCCAGCAGTCGCTTACAGGGGCCCAATCAGCCCCAGCATTTT. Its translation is CASSRLQGPNQPQHF. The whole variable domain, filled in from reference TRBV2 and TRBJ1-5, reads EPEVTQTPSHQVTQMGQEVILRCVPISNHLYFYWYRQILGQKVEFLVSFYNNEISEKSEIFDDQFSVERPDGSNFTLKIRSTKLEDSAMYFCASSRLQGPNQPQHFGDGTRLSIL.

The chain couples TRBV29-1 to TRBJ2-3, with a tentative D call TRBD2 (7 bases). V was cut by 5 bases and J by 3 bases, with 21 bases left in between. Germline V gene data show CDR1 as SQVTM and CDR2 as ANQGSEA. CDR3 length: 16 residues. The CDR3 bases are TGCAGCGTTCCCGGGGAGGGGGTGTCGGGGACAGATACGCAGTATTTT. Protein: CSVPGEGVSGTDTQYF.

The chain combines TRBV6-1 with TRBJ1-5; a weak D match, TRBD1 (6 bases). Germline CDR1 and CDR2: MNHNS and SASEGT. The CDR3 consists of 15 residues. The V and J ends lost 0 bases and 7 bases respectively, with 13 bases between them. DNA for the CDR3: TGTGCCAGCAGTGAAGCGCTTCAGGGGTCCCAGCCCCAGCATTTT. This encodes CASSEALQGSQPQHF.

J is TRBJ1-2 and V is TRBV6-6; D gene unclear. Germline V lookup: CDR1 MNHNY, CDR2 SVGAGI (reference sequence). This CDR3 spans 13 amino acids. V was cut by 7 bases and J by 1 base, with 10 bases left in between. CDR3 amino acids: CASNSLSNYGYTF. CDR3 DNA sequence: TGTGCCAGCAATTCCCTAAGTAACTATGGCTACACCTTC.

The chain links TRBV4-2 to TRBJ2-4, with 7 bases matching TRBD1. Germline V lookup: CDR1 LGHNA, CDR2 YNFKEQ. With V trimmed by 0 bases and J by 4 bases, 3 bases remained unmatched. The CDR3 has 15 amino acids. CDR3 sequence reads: CASSQERGPKNIQYF. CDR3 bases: TGTGCCAGCAGCCAAGAAAGGGGGCCGAAAAACATTCAGTACTTC.

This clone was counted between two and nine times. The CDR3 protein is CASRASGSLFEQYF. For the CDR3, the DNA is TGTGCCAGCAGAGCTAGCGGGAGTCTCTTCGAGCAGTACTTC. The V and J genes are TRBV6-1 and TRBJ2-7; 10 nucleotides align to TRBD2. CDR1 MNHNS and CDR2 SASEGT come from the germline V gene. The V gene end was trimmed by 6 bases and the J gene end by 6 bases; junction bases not matched to a gene: 8. There are 14 residues in the CDR3.

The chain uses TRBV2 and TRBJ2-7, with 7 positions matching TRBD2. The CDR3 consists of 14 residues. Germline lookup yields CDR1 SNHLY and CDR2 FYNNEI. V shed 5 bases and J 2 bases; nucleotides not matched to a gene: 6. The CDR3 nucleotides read TGTGCCAGCAGTAACGGGGAGGGCCCCTACGAGCAGTACTTC. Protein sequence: CASSNGEGPYEQYF.

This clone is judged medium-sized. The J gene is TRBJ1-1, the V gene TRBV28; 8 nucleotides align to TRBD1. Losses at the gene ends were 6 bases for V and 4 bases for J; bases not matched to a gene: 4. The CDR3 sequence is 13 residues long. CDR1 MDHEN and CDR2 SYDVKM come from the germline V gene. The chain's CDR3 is CASRDRVGTEAFF. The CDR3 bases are TGTGCCAGCAGGGACAGGGTTGGCACTGAAGCTTTCTTT.

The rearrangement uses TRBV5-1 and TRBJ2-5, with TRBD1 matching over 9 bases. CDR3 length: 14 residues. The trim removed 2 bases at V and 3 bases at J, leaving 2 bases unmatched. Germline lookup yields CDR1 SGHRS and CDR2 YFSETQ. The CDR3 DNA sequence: TGCGCCAGCAGCTTACGGGACAGGGAAGAGACCCAGTACTTC. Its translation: CASSLRDREETQYF.

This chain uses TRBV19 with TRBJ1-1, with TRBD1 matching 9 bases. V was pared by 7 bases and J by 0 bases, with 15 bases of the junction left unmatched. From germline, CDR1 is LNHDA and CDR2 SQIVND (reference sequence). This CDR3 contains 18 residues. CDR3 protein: CASTTFGRQGDLNTEAFF. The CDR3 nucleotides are TGTGCCAGTACCACTTTCGGGAGACAGGGGGATCTGAACACTGAAGCTTTCTTT. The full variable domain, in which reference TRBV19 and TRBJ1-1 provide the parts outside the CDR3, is DGGITQSPKYLFRKEGQNVTLSCEQNLNHDAMYWYRQDPGQGLRLIYYSQIVNDFQKGDIAEGYSVSREKKESFPLTVTSAQKNPTAFYLCASTTFGRQGDLNTEAFFGQGTRLTVV.